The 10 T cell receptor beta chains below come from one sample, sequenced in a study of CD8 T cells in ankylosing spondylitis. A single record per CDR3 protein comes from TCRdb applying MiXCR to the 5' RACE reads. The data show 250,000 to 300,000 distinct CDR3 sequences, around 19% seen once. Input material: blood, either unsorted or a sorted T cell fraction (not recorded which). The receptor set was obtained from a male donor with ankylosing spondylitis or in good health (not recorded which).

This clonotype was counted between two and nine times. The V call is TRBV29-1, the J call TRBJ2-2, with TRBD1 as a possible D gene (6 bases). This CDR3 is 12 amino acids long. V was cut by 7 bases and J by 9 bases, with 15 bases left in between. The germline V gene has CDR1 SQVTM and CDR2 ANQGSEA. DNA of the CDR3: TGCAGCGCCGGGACACCAGACCGGGAGCTGTTTTTT. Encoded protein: CSAGTPDRELFF.

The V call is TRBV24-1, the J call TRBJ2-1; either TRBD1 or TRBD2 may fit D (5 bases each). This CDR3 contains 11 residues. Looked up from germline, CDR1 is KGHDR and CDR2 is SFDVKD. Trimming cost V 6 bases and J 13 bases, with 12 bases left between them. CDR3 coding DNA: TGTGCCACCAGTCACGAGGGGCTCCAGTTCTTC. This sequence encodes CATSHEGLQFF.

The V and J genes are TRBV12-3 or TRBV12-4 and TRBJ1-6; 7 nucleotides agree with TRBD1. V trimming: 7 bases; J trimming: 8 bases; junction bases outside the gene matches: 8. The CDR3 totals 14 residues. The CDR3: CASTPSGGHSPLHF. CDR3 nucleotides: TGTGCCAGCACCCCGTCAGGGGGACATTCACCCCTCCACTTT.

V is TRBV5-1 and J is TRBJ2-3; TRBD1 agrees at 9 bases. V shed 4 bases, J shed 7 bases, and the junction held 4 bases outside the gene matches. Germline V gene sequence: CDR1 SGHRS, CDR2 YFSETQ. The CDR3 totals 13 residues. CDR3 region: CASSSGQGNTQYF. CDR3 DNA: TGCGCCAGCAGCAGCGGACAGGGGAATACGCAGTATTTT.

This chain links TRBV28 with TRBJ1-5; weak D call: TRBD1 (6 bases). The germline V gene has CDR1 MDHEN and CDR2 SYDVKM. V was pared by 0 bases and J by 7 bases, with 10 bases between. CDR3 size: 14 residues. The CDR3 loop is CASSLWGGLQPQHF. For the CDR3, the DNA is TGTGCCAGCAGTTTATGGGGGGGGCTCCAGCCCCAGCATTTT. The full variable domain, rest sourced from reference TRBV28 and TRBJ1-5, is DVKVTQSSRYLVKRTGEKVFLECVQDMDHENMFWYRQDPGLGLRLIYFSYDVKMKEKGDIPEGYSVSREKKERFSLILESASTNQTSMYLCASSLWGGLQPQHFGDGTRLSIL.

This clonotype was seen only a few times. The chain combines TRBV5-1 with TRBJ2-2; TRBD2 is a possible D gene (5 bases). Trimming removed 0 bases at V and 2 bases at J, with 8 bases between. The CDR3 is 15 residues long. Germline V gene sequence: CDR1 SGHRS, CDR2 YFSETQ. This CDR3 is CASSLGGENTGELFF. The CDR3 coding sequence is TGCGCCAGCAGCTTGGGGGGAGAAAACACCGGGGAGCTGTTTTTT.

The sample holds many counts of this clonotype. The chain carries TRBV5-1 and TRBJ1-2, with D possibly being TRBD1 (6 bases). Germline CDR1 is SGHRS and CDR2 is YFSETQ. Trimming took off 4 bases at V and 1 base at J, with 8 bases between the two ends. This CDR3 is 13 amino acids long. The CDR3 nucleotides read TGCGCCAGCAGCCCACAGGGTAACTATGGCTACACCTTC. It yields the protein CASSPQGNYGYTF.

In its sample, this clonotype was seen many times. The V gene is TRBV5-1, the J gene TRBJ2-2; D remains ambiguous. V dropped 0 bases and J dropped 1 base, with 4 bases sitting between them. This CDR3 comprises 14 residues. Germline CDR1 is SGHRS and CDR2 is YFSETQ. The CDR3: CASSLVLNTGELFF. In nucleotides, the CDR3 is TGCGCCAGCAGCTTGGTCCTGAACACCGGGGAGCTGTTTTTT.

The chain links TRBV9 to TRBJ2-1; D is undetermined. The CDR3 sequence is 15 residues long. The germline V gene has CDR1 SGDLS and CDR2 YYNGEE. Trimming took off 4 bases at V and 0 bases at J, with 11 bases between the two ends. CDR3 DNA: TGTGCCAGCAGCCCCAAGGAACGCTCCTACAATGAGCAGTTCTTC. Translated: CASSPKERSYNEQFF.

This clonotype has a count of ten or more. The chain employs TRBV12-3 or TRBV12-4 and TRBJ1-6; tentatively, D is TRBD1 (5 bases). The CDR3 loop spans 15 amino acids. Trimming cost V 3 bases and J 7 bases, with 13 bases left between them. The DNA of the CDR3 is TGTGCCAGCAGTTTGGCAGGGCCAGGGAATTCACCCCTCCACTTT. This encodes CASSLAGPGNSPLHF.